Sequencing of this T cell receptor (beta chain) was carried out in a study of cytomegalovirus exposure and HLA in healthy donors. There are 14 residues in the CDR3. CDR1 is MNHNY and CDR2 is SVGAGI in the germline V gene (reference sequence). The V end was cut by 8 bases, the J end by 3 bases, with 15 bases between. The assay was immunoSEQ multiplex PCR, and TCRdb's table has in-frame clones only and misses some. The table has roughly 75,000 clones, approximately 80% seen once; the top ten hold less than 3%. This clonotype originated in a man younger than 40 in good health and CMV-seronegative. V gene TRBV6-6 combines with J gene TRBJ2-3; maybe TRBD2 (5 bases). Sequences were obtained from PBMCs. In DNA, the CDR3 is TGTGCCAGCGGTGGGGAGAGTGTGACAGATACGCAGTATTTT. It codes for CASGGESVTDTQYF.